Below, one TCR beta chain is given with its context. Its antigen is unknown. Per-base quality was not reported, and no clone a single base away is much larger than it. This entry belongs to a study of immune cell composition in non-small cell lung cancer (dated by TCRdb to about 2017). Regarding the complete study: Histologic subtype, mainly lung adenocarcinoma or squamous cell carcinoma, was assigned on the basis of H&E together with p63, CK5, Napsin A and TTF-1 immunohistochemistry. Using Adaptive Biotechnologies, the researchers ran TCR-beta sequencing on fewer than 35 paired NSCLC tumour and non-adjacent lung specimens, along with around 25 tumour-only specimens. A handful of tumour specimens with TCR-beta data were of rare histological subtypes and were excluded from the subtype comparisons. In supplementary cohort #1, which comprised 10 lung adenocarcinoma cases, paired tumour/lung TCR-beta sequencing was performed and TIL populations were generated so that tumour reactivity could be assessed.

Genomic DNA was extracted with the QIAamp DNA kit from frozen aliquots of unsorted single-cell suspensions. Tumour samples were surgically resected non-small cell lung cancer tissue. Tissues were received within 2 hours of resection and processed immediately into single-cell suspensions. Tissue was broken up mechanically, digested enzymatically with DNase I, collagenase I and hyaluronidase for roughly 28 minutes at 37 degrees C, and then filtered and RBC-lysed. Study-wide findings and limitations: Across roughly 9 adenocarcinoma cases, the maximal tumour-associated clone frequency showed a strong correlation with TIL tumour reactivity, but overall clonality showed no such correlation. Significantly higher Top 10 clone scores and productive clonality were observed in lung squamous cell carcinoma than in lung adenocarcinoma tumours. The reactivity cohort was only about ten cases, and tumour-reactive clones were not shown to share sequences with the dominant in vivo tumour-associated clones. No significant correlation was found between tumour TCR-beta clonality and smoking pack-years. Tumour-associated clones >0.5% occurred in nearly half of NSCLC cases: over 30% of adenocarcinomas versus around three quarters of squamous carcinomas.

A two-step multiplex PCR amplified TCR-beta CDR3 regions from genomic DNA, and the second step of the PCR added Illumina-compatible adaptors. As a commercial immunoSEQ service, TCR-beta immunosequencing was carried out on an Illumina platform. Regarding the original processing steps: Repertoires were summarised as Top 10 Clones, the percentage of T-cell templates from the ten most frequent sequences, and productive clonality. Productive clonality ranged from 0 to 1, with 1 indicating a monoclonal population. Tumour-associated clones were defined as sequences comprising at least 0.1% of tumour T-cell templates but absent from matched non-adjacent lung, identified via log10 scatter plots. Student's t-tests were used for two-group comparisons, ANOVA for comparisons across stages, and linear regression for relationships, with analyses done in GraphPad Prism7 and R. TCRdb provides this immuneACCESS table in a form limited to in-frame rearrangements. Some clones are lacking; in checked studies, under half of them reflect an unresolved V gene, and why the rest are absent is not known. That table furnishes V, J and clone size, whereas the DNA furnished D and trimming. The sample includes approximately 1,500 clones, with 65% to 85% observed a single time. 9% to 10% of the sample lies in the top ten.

From a lookup of the germline V gene, CDR1 and CDR2 are KGHSH and LQKENI. The CDR3 covers 14 residues, taking in both the cysteine and the phenylalanine. Only the CDR3 portion is preserved as DNA: 42 bases, with reading frame beginning at the first base. V is cut by 2 bases and J by 5 bases, and the space between the germline ends is 13 bases. A further study also used this sample, focusing on CD4 T cells in lung cancer. Looking at the second paper: In the study, blood T cells from NSCLC patients were screened for responses to candidate mutation-encoded neoepitopes, and neoantigen-specific CD4+ T-cell clones and TCRs were isolated. Tumor and non-adjacent lung tissue came from a few patients undergoing curative-intent resections for stage I-III non-small cell lung cancer. Aged 60 to 69 when blood was donated, the resected patients, most of whom were former smokers, had either lung adenocarcinoma or squamous cell carcinoma. Before blood donation, treatments including platinum chemotherapy had been received by the patients, and nivolumab or pembrolizumab had been received by some of the patients. Some blood-derived responses might reflect in vitro priming of naive T cells or cross-reactivity rather than memory responses to the cancer. Deep sequencing of TCRB was used to follow the frequency of neoantigen-specific clonotypes in tumor resections, non-adjacent lung and cultured T-cell products. The kit provider's software was used to analyze TCRB sequence data, and Fisher's exact test was used to test clonotype templates for tumor enrichment.

The TCR sequence derives from a human donor with non-small cell lung cancer. Sequencing was performed on lung tumor tissue. The sequence links TRBV18 to TRBJ2-7; the D gene is perhaps TRBD1, from 5 matching bases. The encoded CDR3 is CASSPYLKDNEQYF. The DNA reads TGTGCCAGCTCACCATATCTGAAGGACAACGAGCAGTACTTC. The full variable domain, completed from the reference TRBV18 and TRBJ2-7 proteins outside the CDR3, reads NAGVMQNPRHLVRRRGQEARLRCSPMKGHSHVYWYRQLPEEGLKFMVYLQKENIIDESGMPKERFSAEFPKEGPSILRIQQVVRGDSAAYFCASSPYLKDNEQYFGPGTRLTVT.